This T cell receptor beta chain was documented in a study of early T cells in non-severe SARS-CoV-2 infection. Whole-study context: Sequenced bulk RNA came from whole blood that was unsorted, and chains were unpaired.

Individual cDNA molecules were tagged with unique molecular identifiers, the study reported. TCRdb itself ran the 5' RACE reads through MiXCR, one entry per CDR3 protein. The table records around 60,000 distinct CDR3 sequences, approximately 12% of them present only once. CDR1 SEHNR and CDR2 FQNEAQ come from the germline V gene (reference sequence). Trimming stripped 2 bases from V and 0 bases from J, with 1 base between. This CDR3 has 12 amino acids. This clonotype was seen repeatedly, ten times or more. The sequenced material came from whole blood. The receptor's source is an adult who was a healthcare worker with PCR-confirmed SARS-CoV-2 infection or an uninfected control (not recorded which). The chain recombines TRBV7-9 with TRBJ1-1, with unresolved D. The CDR3 sequence is CASSLMNTEAFF. The DNA of the CDR3 is TGTGCCAGCAGCTTAATGAACACTGAAGCTTTCTTT.